Below are 31 T cell receptor beta chains sequenced from a single sample in a study of beta chain features in type 1 diabetes. Study observations and caveats: Patients with Type 1 diabetes showed moderately but significantly shorter TCRB CDR3s in all four CD4+ subsets.

The authors reverse transcribed all of the isolated RNA, so sequencing captured expressed TCRB transcripts. Profiling relied on immunoSEQ multiplex PCR, and the TCRdb table lists in-frame clones only, not all of them. The profile covers 250,000 to 300,000 clones, with around 25% appearing a single time and around 0.013% taken by the ten largest. No antigen has been identified for these receptors. The specimen sequenced was naive CD4+ T cells from blood. Receptors were obtained from a woman in her twenties or thirties with type 1 diabetes.

The V gene is TRBV30, the J gene TRBJ2-3; 10 bases line up with TRBD2. The V segment lost 0 bases and the J segment 14 bases; nucleotides outside the gene matches: 11. This CDR3 region has 14 residues. Germline values: CDR1 GTSNPN, CDR2 SVGIG (reference sequence). The CDR3 bases are TGTGCCTGGAGTGTATTGTCTAGCGGGGGTCCAAGGTATTTT. Its protein product is CAWSVLSSGGPRYF.

This clone was counted between two and nine times. J is TRBJ2-1 and V is TRBV4-1; TRBD1 is a possible D gene (6 bases). Trimming left V 2 bases short and J 5 bases short, with 19 bases between. Germline-derived CDR1 and CDR2 are MGHRA and YSYEKL. This CDR3 region has 17 residues. The CDR3 spells CASSQNRWGLGNNEQFF. In nucleotides, the CDR3 is TGCGCCAGCAGCCAAAATCGCTGGGGGCTTGGCAACAATGAGCAGTTCTTC.

This clone was observed a few times. This chain uses TRBV7-9 with TRBJ1-2, with TRBD1 identical over 8 bases. The CDR3 sequence is 14 residues long. V dropped 4 bases and J dropped 0; count of bases not matched to a gene: 1. The germline CDR1 and CDR2 sequences are SEHNR and FQNEAQ (reference sequence). CDR3 bases: TGTGCCAGCAGCTGGACAGGGCCTAACTATGGCTACACCTTC. Translation gives CASSWTGPNYGYTF. Full variable domain (rest looked up from reference TRBV7-9 and TRBJ1-2): DTGVSQNPRHKITKRGQNVTFRCDPISEHNRLYWYRQTLGQGPEFLTYFQNEAQLEKSRLLSDRFSAERPKGSFSTLEIQRTEQGDSAMYLCASSWTGPNYGYTFGSGTRLTVV.

There are a few counts of this clone. The chain joins TRBV9 to TRBJ2-3; D might be TRBD2 (6 bases). The CDR3 runs to 16 residues. Trimming cost V 0 bases and J 2 bases, with 13 bases left between them. Germline values: CDR1 SGDLS, CDR2 YYNGEE. The CDR3 nucleotides are TGTGCCAGCAGCGTAGCGGCGGGGCACGTCACAGATACGCAGTATTTT. Residues: CASSVAAGHVTDTQYF.

The chain carries TRBV28 and TRBJ2-7; 8 nucleotides agree with TRBD1. The germline V gene encodes CDR1 MDHEN and CDR2 SYDVKM. V shed 2 bases, J shed 3 bases, and the junction held 6 bases outside the gene matches. CDR3 length equals 15 residues. CDR3 in DNA: TGTGCCAGCAGTTTACGTGACAGGGGCGACTACGAGCAGTACTTC. It translates to CASSLRDRGDYEQYF.

This clone was found a few times. The chain has TRBV18 and TRBJ2-1; tentative D call: TRBD2 (6 bases). This CDR3 has 16 residues. CDR1 and CDR2 (germline): KGHSH, LQKENI. Trimming cost V 3 bases and J 4 bases, with 16 bases left between them. The CDR3 bases are TGTGCCAGCTCACCCCCTTCCCGGAGGGGTTACAATGAGCAGTTCTTC. Residues: CASSPPSRRGYNEQFF. The full variable domain, in which reference TRBV18 and TRBJ2-1 provide the parts outside the CDR3, is NAGVMQNPRHLVRRRGQEARLRCSPMKGHSHVYWYRQLPEEGLKFMVYLQKENIIDESGMPKERFSAEFPKEGPSILRIQQVVRGDSAAYFCASSPPSRRGYNEQFFGPGTRLTVL.

The chain joins TRBV7-8 to TRBJ2-1; 7 bases fit TRBD1. The germline V gene encodes CDR1 SGHVS and CDR2 FQNEAQ. Unmatched junction bases numbered 5, after V lost 1 base and J lost 2 bases. The CDR3 extends over 16 amino acids. CDR3: CASSLVPGTAYNEQFF. The CDR3 DNA sequence: TGTGCCAGCAGCTTAGTCCCCGGGACAGCCTACAATGAGCAGTTCTTC.

The table lists this clone with a few counts. The gene calls are TRBV4-1 and TRBJ2-2; TRBD2 matches at 7 bases. V dropped 5 bases and J dropped 3; count of bases not matched to a gene: 9. The CDR3 has 16 amino acids. Germline CDR1 reads MGHRA; CDR2 reads YSYEKL. Here the CDR3 reads CASSTDGRRYTGELFF. DNA of the CDR3: TGCGCCAGCAGCACGGACGGGAGGAGGTACACCGGGGAGCTGTTTTTT.

This clone showed up just once. This rearrangement joins TRBV4-1 to TRBJ2-2, with 9 nucleotides matching TRBD1. The ends lost 3 bases at V and 5 bases at J; junction bases unmatched: 1. Germline values: CDR1 MGHRA, CDR2 YSYEKL. The length of the CDR3 is 14 residues. CDR3 nucleotides: TGCGCCAGCAGCCAGACAGGGGGAACCGGGGAGCTGTTTTTT. Its translation: CASSQTGGTGELFF.

This clone has only a few counts. The J gene is TRBJ1-2, the V gene TRBV7-8; D ambiguous. Germline V lookup: CDR1 SGHVS, CDR2 FQNEAQ. Trimming removed 1 base at V and 6 bases at J, with 12 bases between. The CDR3 spans 14 residues. CDR3 amino acids: CASSLGVAEDGYTF. The CDR3 bases are TGTGCCAGCAGCTTAGGGGTGGCGGAGGATGGCTACACCTTC. Filled out from reference TRBV7-8 and TRBJ1-2, the complete variable domain reads GAGVSQSPRYKVAKRGQDVALRCDPISGHVSLFWYQQALGQGPEFLTYFQNEAQLDKSGLPSDRFFAERPEGSVSTLKIQRTQQEDSAVYLCASSLGVAEDGYTFGSGTRLTVV.

The V call is TRBV10-3, the J call TRBJ2-1, with 10 bases aligning to TRBD2. The V gene's germline CDR1 is ENHRY and CDR2 SYGVKD. Losses at the gene ends were 10 bases for V and 6 bases for J; bases not matched to a gene: 18. The length of the CDR3 is 17 residues. The CDR3 reads CATGWASGSAGANEQFF. Written as DNA, the CDR3 is TGTGCCACCGGGTGGGCTAGCGGGAGTGCCGGGGCCAATGAGCAGTTCTTC.

This chain connects TRBV19 to TRBJ2-2; 7 bases are shared with TRBD1. The CDR3 covers 16 residues. J lost 7 bases, V lost 6 bases, and 14 bases had no gene match. Germline-derived CDR1 and CDR2 are LNHDA and SQIVND (reference sequence). Here the CDR3 DNA reads TGTGCCAGTAGCTCCTCGGCAGGGGGAAAGGTCGGGGAGCTGTTTTTT. Translation: CASSSSAGGKVGELFF.

The chain has TRBV19 and TRBJ2-7; 7 positions match TRBD2. CDR3 size: 15 residues. Germline V gives CDR1 LNHDA, CDR2 SQIVND (reference sequence). V lost 3 bases, J lost 0 bases, and 5 bases stayed unmatched. The CDR3 sequence is CASSILADNSYEQYF. The CDR3 DNA sequence: TGTGCCAGTAGTATTCTAGCGGACAACTCCTACGAGCAGTACTTC. The variable domain in full, with the rest retrieved from reference TRBV19 and TRBJ2-7, is DGGITQSPKYLFRKEGQNVTLSCEQNLNHDAMYWYRQDPGQGLRLIYYSQIVNDFQKGDIAEGYSVSREKKESFPLTVTSAQKNPTAFYLCASSILADNSYEQYFGPGTRLTVT.

This clone was observed a handful of times. V and J are TRBV10-3 and TRBJ2-1; no definite D call. This CDR3 spans 15 amino acids. V shed 0 bases and J shed 1 base, with 7 bases lying between them. Germline V CDR1 and CDR2: ENHRY, SYGVKD. DNA for the CDR3: TGTGCCATCAGTGAGTCCCCTCTGTCCTACAATGAGCAGTTCTTC. It encodes CAISESPLSYNEQFF.

This clone has more than one count but fewer than ten. V and J are TRBV7-2 and TRBJ1-3; TRBD1 might be the D (5 bases). From germline, CDR1 is SGHTA and CDR2 FQGNSA. The V end was cut by 6 bases, the J end by 3 bases, with 12 bases between. This CDR3 contains 14 residues. The CDR3 reads CASSRPGVGNTIYF. The CDR3 DNA reads TGTGCCAGCAGTCGACCGGGGGTTGGAAACACCATATATTTT.

This chain joins TRBV7-9 and TRBJ2-7; 10 nucleotides line up with TRBD2. CDR1 is SEHNR and CDR2 is FQNEAQ in the germline V gene (reference sequence). The CDR3 is 15 residues long. V lost 7 bases to trimming and J lost 1 base; unmatched junction nucleotides: 7. This CDR3 reads CASTELAGPSYEQYF. The CDR3 DNA is TGTGCCAGCACCGAACTAGCGGGGCCTTCCTACGAGCAGTACTTC.

This clone was observed a few times. The rearrangement uses TRBV29-1 and TRBJ2-5; perhaps TRBD2 as D (5 bases). CDR1 is SQVTM and CDR2 is ANQGSEA in the germline V gene. V lost 4 bases and J 0 bases, leaving 12 bases between the germline ends. The CDR3 totals 14 residues. The CDR3 region has the DNA TGCAGCGTTGCGGCCAGCGGATACCAAGAGACCCAGTACTTC. This sequence encodes CSVAASGYQETQYF.

This clone turned up a few times. The chain couples TRBV7-9 to TRBJ2-1; 7 nucleotides align to TRBD2. The CDR3 length is 14 residues. With 11 bases clipped from V and 8 bases from J, the junction kept 15 bases outside the gene matches. CDR1 is SEHNR and CDR2 is FQNEAQ in the germline V gene (reference sequence). The CDR3 DNA reads as TGTGCCTCGAGGGACTGGCTAGCGGACCATGAGCAGTTCTTC. Translation gives CASRDWLADHEQFF.

This clone was counted a few times. V usage is TRBV29-1 and J usage is TRBJ2-7, with 11 bases matching TRBD2. Per the germline V gene, CDR1 is SQVTM and CDR2 is ANQGSEA. Unmatched junction bases numbered 8, after V lost 5 bases and J lost 5 bases. The CDR3 loop spans 14 amino acids. Here the CDR3 reads CSVKTLAGGDEQYF. CDR3 bases: TGCAGCGTTAAAACCCTAGCGGGAGGCGACGAGCAGTACTTC.

CDR3 residues: CAISEPSREQFF. In nucleotides, the CDR3 is TGTGCCATCAGTGAACCTTCGCGTGAGCAGTTCTTC. The rearrangement uses TRBV10-3 and TRBJ2-1; D gene unclear. The CDR3 is made up of 12 amino acids. V lost 3 bases and J lost 9, with 9 bases in between. In germline, CDR1 is ENHRY, CDR2 SYGVKD.

V is TRBV18 and J is TRBJ2-5, with 9 bases identical to TRBD1. CDR1 and CDR2 (germline): KGHSH, LQKENI. This CDR3 is built from 14 residues. The ends lost 3 bases at V and 5 bases at J; junction bases unmatched: 4. The CDR3 sequence is CASSPRTGDETQYF. The CDR3 DNA reads as TGTGCCAGCTCACCCCGGACAGGGGACGAGACCCAGTACTTC.

The chain recombines TRBV4-2 with TRBJ2-7; 8 nucleotides align to TRBD2. Germline V gene lookup returns CDR1 LGHNA and CDR2 YNFKEQ. This CDR3 is 14 amino acids long. The junction had 10 bases not matched to a gene; V was cut back by 10 bases and J by 2 bases. The CDR3 bases are TGTGCCACCGGCAGCGGGGGCGCCCCCTACGAGCAGTACTTC. It yields the protein CATGSGGAPYEQYF.

This chain joins TRBV11-2 and TRBJ1-1; 9 bases agree with TRBD1. Germline V gene data show CDR1 as SGHAT and CDR2 as FQNNGV. V lost 3 bases and J lost 0; bases outside the gene matches: 2. The CDR3 contains 15 residues. DNA of the CDR3: TGTGCCAGCAGCTTCGGGACAGGGATGAACACTGAAGCTTTCTTT. It specifies CASSFGTGMNTEAFF.

This rearrangement joins TRBV29-1 to TRBJ2-5; TRBD2 agrees at 14 bases. Germline V lookup: CDR1 SQVTM, CDR2 ANQGSEA. The junction had 12 bases not matched to a gene; V was cut back by 7 bases and J by 2 bases. The CDR3 contains 17 residues. DNA for the CDR3: TGCAGCGCCCGGGGGACTAGCGGGAGCCCGTGGCAAGAGACCCAGTACTTC. The encoded protein is CSARGTSGSPWQETQYF.

The chain combines TRBV30 with TRBJ2-1; 7 bases align to TRBD2. CDR1 and CDR2 from the germline V gene are GTSNPN and SVGIG (reference sequence). The CDR3 is 16 amino acids. J lost 2 bases, V lost 0 bases, and 7 bases had no gene match. The CDR3 bases are TGTGCCTGGAGTGTGGGAGGGAGCAGCACCTACAATGAGCAGTTCTTC. The encoded protein is CAWSVGGSSTYNEQFF.

In this sample, this clone turned up a few times. The chain carries TRBV9 and TRBJ2-1; no definite D call. Germline CDR1 SGDLS, CDR2 YYNGEE. The CDR3 runs to 16 residues. The V end was cut by 0 bases, the J end by 0 bases, with 10 bases between. The CDR3 bases are TGTGCCAGCAGCGTAGGTCCACCGAGCTCCTACAATGAGCAGTTCTTC. Translation gives CASSVGPPSSYNEQFF.

The chain employs TRBV7-8 and TRBJ2-5; D not certain. CDR3 length: 12 residues. Trimming cost V 4 bases and J 1 base, with 4 bases left between them. Looked up from germline, CDR1 is SGHVS and CDR2 is FQNEAQ. The CDR3 DNA is TGTGCCAGCAGCTCAGGCCAAGAGACCCAGTACTTC. This gives the protein CASSSGQETQYF.

The rearrangement uses TRBV28 and TRBJ2-1, with a weak D call TRBD1 (6 bases). Trimming shortened V by 1 base and J by 5 bases, and 12 bases separated the two germline ends. Germline CDR1 MDHEN, CDR2 SYDVKM. The CDR3 loop spans 15 amino acids. CDR3 nucleotides: TGTGCCAGCAGTTTATACGGGACAAGGAACAATGAGCAGTTCTTC. Protein: CASSLYGTRNNEQFF.

J is TRBJ2-3 and V is TRBV29-1, with 7 bases matching TRBD2. CDR3 length equals 14 residues. Germline CDR1 SQVTM, CDR2 ANQGSEA. Trimming removed 3 bases from V and 4 bases from J; junction bases left unmatched: 7. The CDR3 spells CSVDGGRSADTQYF. The CDR3 bases are TGCAGCGTTGATGGCGGGAGAAGCGCAGATACGCAGTATTTT.

This clone was counted between two and nine times. This chain links TRBV7-3 with TRBJ2-1, with 10 positions matching TRBD1. The CDR3 is 18 amino acids. J gave up 4 bases and V 1 base, and 10 bases lay outside the gene matches. Germline CDR1 and CDR2: SGHTA and FQGTGA. CDR3 residues: CASSLIGPMGQGYNEQFF. The DNA for the CDR3 is TGTGCCAGCAGCTTAATCGGGCCTATGGGACAGGGGTACAATGAGCAGTTCTTC.

This clone was found once. J is TRBJ1-1 and V is TRBV6-5, with a possible D match to TRBD1 (5 bases). In germline, CDR1 is MNHEY, CDR2 SVGAGI. V was shortened by 7 bases and J by 0 bases, with 9 bases between the two germline ends. The CDR3 is made up of 13 amino acids. The CDR3 DNA sequence: TGTGCCAGCAAGGAGGGGATGAACACTGAAGCTTTCTTT. Its translation is CASKEGMNTEAFF.